This T cell receptor beta chain comes out of a study of long-term antiretroviral therapy in people with HIV. Survey level was the resolution at which the v3.0 immunoSEQ assay ran. TCRdb's table, derived via immunoSEQ multiplex PCR, lists solely in-frame clones and lacks some. The sample shows about 12,000 clones, 88% of them seen only once. The sequence came from a middle-aged woman with HIV. The material sequenced was unsorted PBMCs, taken 2.1 years after starting antiretroviral therapy.

CDR3 loop: CASSLRGPGLNSPLHF. The CDR3 DNA follows: TGTGCCAGCAGTTTAAGGGGGCCCGGGCTTAATTCACCCCTCCACTTT. The V call is TRBV27, the J call TRBJ1-6, with 7 bases lining up with TRBD1. This CDR3 is 16 amino acids long. J gave up 6 bases and V 2 bases, and 7 bases lay outside the gene matches. Germline values: CDR1 MNHEY, CDR2 SMNVEV (reference sequence).